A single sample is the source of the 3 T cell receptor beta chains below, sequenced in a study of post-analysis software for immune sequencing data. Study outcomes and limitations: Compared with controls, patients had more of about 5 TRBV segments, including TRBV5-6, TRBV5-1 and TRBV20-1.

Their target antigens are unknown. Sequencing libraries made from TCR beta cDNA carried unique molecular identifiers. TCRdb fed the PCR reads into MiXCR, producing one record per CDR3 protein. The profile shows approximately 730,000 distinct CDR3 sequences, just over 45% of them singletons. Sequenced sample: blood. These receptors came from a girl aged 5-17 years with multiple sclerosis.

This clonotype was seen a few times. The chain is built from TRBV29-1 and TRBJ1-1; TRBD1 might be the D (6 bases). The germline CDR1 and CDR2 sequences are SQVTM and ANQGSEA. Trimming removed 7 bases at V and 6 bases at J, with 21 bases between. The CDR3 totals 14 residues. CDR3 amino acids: CSGGGLGWDAEAFF. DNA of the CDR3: TGCAGCGGGGGGGGCCTCGGATGGGACGCTGAAGCTTTCTTT.

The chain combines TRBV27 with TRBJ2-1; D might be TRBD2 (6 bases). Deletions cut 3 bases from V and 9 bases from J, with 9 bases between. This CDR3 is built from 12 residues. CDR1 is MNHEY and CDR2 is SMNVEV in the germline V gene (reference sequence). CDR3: CASSLRDGEQFF. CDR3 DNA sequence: TGTGCCAGCAGTTTGCGGGACGGTGAGCAGTTCTTC.

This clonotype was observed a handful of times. The CDR3 sequence is CSVEVSRQYNTEAFF. CDR3 coding DNA: TGCAGCGTTGAAGTGAGTCGGCAGTACAACACTGAAGCTTTCTTT. V and J are TRBV29-1 and TRBJ1-1; D gene unclear. The CDR3 loop spans 15 amino acids. Germline V gene data show CDR1 as SQVTM and CDR2 as ANQGSEA. Deletions cut 1 base from V and 2 bases from J, with 14 bases between.